The 17 T cell receptor beta chains in this list originate from one sample, sequenced in a study of OX40 agonist ivuxolimab in advanced cancers. Libraries were prepared by immunoSEQ multiplex PCR; TCRdb keeps only in-frame clonotypes and omits some of them. The sample has tens of thousands of clones, about 84% seen once. Specimen: CD4+ or CD8+ T cells sorted from blood, collected in a trial of the OX40 agonist ivuxolimab. The receptors were sampled from an adult with an advanced solid tumor such as melanoma, head and neck, liver or kidney cancer.

This clone qualifies as medium-sized (0.01 to 0.1%). The V and J genes are TRBV2 and TRBJ1-5, with a weak D call TRBD1 (6 bases). Germline loops: CDR1 SNHLY, CDR2 FYNNEI. The V gene lost 3 bases and the J gene lost 4 bases, with 13 bases spanning the gap. This CDR3 spans 15 amino acids. For the CDR3, the DNA is TGTGCCAGCAGTGAGGGTGGTCAGGGGAATCAGCCCCAGCATTTT. It encodes CASSEGGQGNQPQHF. Full variable domain (rest looked up from reference TRBV2 and TRBJ1-5): EPEVTQTPSHQVTQMGQEVILRCVPISNHLYFYWYRQILGQKVEFLVSFYNNEISEKSEIFDDQFSVERPDGSNFTLKIRSTKLEDSAMYFCASSEGGQGNQPQHFGDGTRLSIL.

The gene calls are TRBV6-5 and TRBJ2-7; D is uncertain. This CDR3 comprises 11 residues. Germline V lookup: CDR1 MNHEY, CDR2 SVGAGI. The V and J ends lost 11 bases and 6 bases respectively, with 14 bases between them. The CDR3 sequence: CAVLGSGEQYF. The CDR3 DNA reads TGTGCCGTCCTAGGGTCAGGCGAGCAGTACTTC.

The rearrangement links TRBV4-1 to TRBJ2-7; D perhaps matches TRBD1 (5 bases). Trimming removed 1 base at V and 1 base at J, with 8 bases between. This CDR3 spans 14 amino acids. Germline V gives CDR1 MGHRA, CDR2 YSYEKL. In DNA, the CDR3 is TGCGCCAGCAGCCAAGCCACAGGATCCTACGAGCAGTACTTC. It translates to CASSQATGSYEQYF.

The CDR3 coding sequence is TGTGCCAGCAGCCAGGGGCCTAGCGCGACCTACGAGCAGTACTTC. Its protein is CASSQGPSATYEQYF. The chain couples TRBV5-4 to TRBJ2-7; D may correspond to TRBD1 or TRBD2 (6 bases each). The V and J ends lost 4 bases and 2 bases respectively, with 16 bases between them. CDR3 length: 15 residues. In germline, CDR1 is SGHNT, CDR2 YYREEE (reference sequence).

The chain is built from TRBV10-3 and TRBJ2-2, with 7 bases lining up with TRBD2. V shed 3 bases, J shed 2 bases, and the junction held 3 bases outside the gene matches. The CDR3 is made up of 15 amino acids. CDR1 is ENHRY and CDR2 is SYGVKD in the germline V gene. The CDR3 spells CAISESGANTGELFF. CDR3 bases: TGTGCCATCAGTGAAAGCGGGGCCAACACCGGGGAGCTGTTTTTT.

This rearrangement joins TRBV11-2 to TRBJ2-1; no clear D gene. CDR1 and CDR2 (germline): SGHAT, FQNNGV. V lost 0 bases and J 0 bases, leaving 9 bases between the germline ends. The CDR3 is 16 amino acids. CDR3 coding DNA: TGTGCCAGCAGCTTAGATTCCTACAGCTCCTACAATGAGCAGTTCTTC. Amino acids: CASSLDSYSSYNEQFF.

The genes are TRBV9 and TRBJ1-3, with D hard to call. Germline values: CDR1 SGDLS, CDR2 YYNGEE. V lost 3 bases and J 4 bases, leaving 17 bases between the germline ends. The CDR3 sequence is 16 residues long. In DNA, the CDR3 is TGTGCCAGCAGCGCCCTTTCTTCCGGCCACGGAAACACCATATATTTT. Its protein is CASSALSSGHGNTIYF.

The chain links TRBV9 to TRBJ2-1; 10 positions agree with TRBD2. In germline, CDR1 is SGDLS, CDR2 YYNGEE. V dropped 0 bases and J dropped 9; count of bases not matched to a gene: 9. The CDR3 is 16 amino acids. The DNA for the CDR3 is TGTGCCAGCAGCGTAGCTCCCAGCGGGAGGGCCCCTGAGCAGTTCTTC. Translating it yields CASSVAPSGRAPEQFF.

This clone was seen a few times. The J gene is TRBJ1-1, the V gene TRBV7-9, with TRBD1 as a possible D gene (5 bases). V dropped 4 bases and J dropped 8 bases, with 11 bases sitting between them. Germline assignment: CDR1 SEHNR and CDR2 FQNEAQ (reference sequence). This CDR3 has 12 amino acids. The CDR3 is CASSYETVEAFF. The CDR3 DNA reads as TGTGCCAGCAGCTACGAGACAGTCGAAGCTTTCTTT.

The V call is TRBV5-1, the J call TRBJ2-5; maybe TRBD2 (6 bases). Trimming removed 4 bases from V and 2 bases from J, with 12 bases in between. Per the germline V gene, CDR1 is SGHRS and CDR2 is YFSETQ. The CDR3 spans 14 residues. The CDR3 loop reads CASSPPGLQETQYF. The CDR3 DNA reads as TGCGCCAGCAGCCCACCGGGACTGCAAGAGACCCAGTACTTC.

The rearrangement links TRBV30 to TRBJ2-3; D remains unclear. The CDR3 has 12 residues. V shed 0 bases and J shed 3 bases, with 4 bases lying between them. CDR1 and CDR2 (germline): GTSNPN, SVGIG (reference sequence). CDR3 DNA sequence: TGTGCCTGGAGTGTAAATACAGATACGCAGTATTTT. Residues: CAWSVNTDTQYF. The entire variable domain, with the rest obtained from reference TRBV30 and TRBJ2-3, is as follows: SQTIHQWPATLVQPVGSPLSLECTVEGTSNPNLYWYRQAAGRGLQLLFYSVGIGQISSEVPQNLSASRPQDRQFILSSKKLLLSDSGFYLCAWSVNTDTQYFGPGTRLTVL.

This chain joins TRBV10-2 and TRBJ1-5; the D is unclear. The CDR3 contains 15 residues. Per the germline V gene, CDR1 is WSHSY and CDR2 is SAAADI. V gave up 6 bases and J gave up 2 bases, with 14 bases separating them. This CDR3 is CASSDLTWGNQPQHF. The CDR3 DNA follows: TGCGCCAGCAGCGACCTTACGTGGGGCAATCAGCCCCAGCATTTT.

The genes are TRBV4-1 and TRBJ1-2; D unclear. Germline V lookup: CDR1 MGHRA, CDR2 YSYEKL. V gave up 2 bases and J gave up 2 bases, with 12 bases separating them. The CDR3 extends over 15 amino acids. CDR3 in DNA: TGCGCCAGCAGCCAACTTATGGACCGAAACTATGGCTACACCTTC. Protein: CASSQLMDRNYGYTF.

This clone was seen only once. The J gene is TRBJ1-4, the V gene TRBV5-6; D might be TRBD1 (6 bases). Germline CDR1 SGHDT, CDR2 YYEEEE. The CDR3 runs 13 residues. Trimming cost V 4 bases and J 6 bases, with 10 bases left between them. The CDR3 is CASSPAGDEKLFF. CDR3 coding DNA: TGTGCCAGCAGCCCGGCAGGGGATGAAAAACTGTTTTTT.

V usage is TRBV7-2 and J usage is TRBJ2-7; maybe TRBD2 (5 bases). CDR1 is SGHTA, CDR2 FQGNSA, per germline. Between the trimmed V and J ends, which lost 6 bases and 1 base, there was a span of 13 bases. The CDR3 is 14 residues long. The CDR3 DNA reads TGTGCCAGCAGACTAGAAGGGTCTTCCTACGAGCAGTACTTC. Translating gives CASRLEGSSYEQYF.

The gene calls are TRBV18 and TRBJ2-5; TRBD1 matches at 8 bases. The V and J ends lost 3 bases and 4 bases, in that order; junction bases with no gene match: 1. The CDR3 has 13 residues. Looked up from germline, CDR1 is KGHSH and CDR2 is LQKENI. CDR3 in amino acids: CASSPGQGETQYF. CDR3 DNA sequence: TGTGCCAGCTCACCCGGACAGGGAGAGACCCAGTACTTC.

The chain employs TRBV5-4 and TRBJ2-5; 7 nucleotides agree with TRBD2. This CDR3 region has 16 residues. Germline CDR1 SGHNT, CDR2 YYREEE (reference sequence). Trimming removed 2 bases from V and 1 base from J; junction bases left unmatched: 8. Here the CDR3 DNA reads TGTGCCAGCAGCTTAGGGACTACCCCAACCCAAGAGACCCAGTACTTC. This codes for CASSLGTTPTQETQYF.